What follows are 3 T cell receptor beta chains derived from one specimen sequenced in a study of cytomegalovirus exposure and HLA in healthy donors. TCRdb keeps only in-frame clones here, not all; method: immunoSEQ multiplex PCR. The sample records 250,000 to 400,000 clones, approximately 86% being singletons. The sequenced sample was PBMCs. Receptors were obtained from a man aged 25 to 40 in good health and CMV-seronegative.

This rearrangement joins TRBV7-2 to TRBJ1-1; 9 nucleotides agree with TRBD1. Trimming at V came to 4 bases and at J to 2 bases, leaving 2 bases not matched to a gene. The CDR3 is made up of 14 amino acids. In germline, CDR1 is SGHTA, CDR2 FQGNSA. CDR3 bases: TGTGCCAGCAGCTCACAGGGGGCTAACACTGAAGCTTTCTTT. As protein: CASSSQGANTEAFF. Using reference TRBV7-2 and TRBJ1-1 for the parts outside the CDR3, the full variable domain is GAGVSQSPSNKVTEKGKDVELRCDPISGHTALYWYRQSLGQGLEFLIYFQGNSAPDKSGLPSDRFSAERTGGSVSTLTIQRTQQEDSAVYLCASSSQGANTEAFFGQGTRLTVV.

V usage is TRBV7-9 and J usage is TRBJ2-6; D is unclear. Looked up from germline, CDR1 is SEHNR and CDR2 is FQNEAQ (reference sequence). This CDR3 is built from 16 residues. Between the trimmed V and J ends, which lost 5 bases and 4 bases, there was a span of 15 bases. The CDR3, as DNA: TGTGCCAGCAGCAGGCAACGACTGAACGGGGCCAACGTCCTGACTTTC. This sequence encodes CASSRQRLNGANVLTF.

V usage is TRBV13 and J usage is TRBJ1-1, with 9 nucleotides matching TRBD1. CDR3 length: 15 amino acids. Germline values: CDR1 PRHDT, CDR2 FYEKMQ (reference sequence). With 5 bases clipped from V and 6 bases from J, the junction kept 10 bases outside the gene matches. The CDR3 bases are TGTGCCAGCAGCGTTATGGGACAGGGATGGCCTGAAGCTTTCTTT. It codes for CASSVMGQGWPEAFF.